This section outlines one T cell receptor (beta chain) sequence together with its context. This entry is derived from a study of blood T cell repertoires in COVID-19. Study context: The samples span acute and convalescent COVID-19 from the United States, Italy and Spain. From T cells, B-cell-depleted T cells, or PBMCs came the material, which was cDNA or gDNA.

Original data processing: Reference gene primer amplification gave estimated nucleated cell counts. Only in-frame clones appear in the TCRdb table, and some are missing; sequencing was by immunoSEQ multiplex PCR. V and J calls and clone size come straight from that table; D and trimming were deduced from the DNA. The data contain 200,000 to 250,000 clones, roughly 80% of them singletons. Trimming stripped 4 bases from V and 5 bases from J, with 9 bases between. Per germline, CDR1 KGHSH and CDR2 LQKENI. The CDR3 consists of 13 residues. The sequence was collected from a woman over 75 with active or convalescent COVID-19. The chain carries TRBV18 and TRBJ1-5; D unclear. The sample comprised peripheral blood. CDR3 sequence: CASSLEGDQPQHF. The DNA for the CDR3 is TGTGCCAGCTCACTGGAGGGAGATCAGCCCCAGCATTTT.